The rows below give T cell receptor beta chains drawn from one sample of a study of T cells in Graves' hyperthyroidism and ophthalmopathy. TCRdb re-called the multiplex PCR reads with MiXCR, one entry per CDR3 protein. This repertoire shows fewer than 450,000 distinct CDR3 sequences, roughly 15% found once; its top ten account for under 25%. The source material was blood. The receptors were gathered from a woman aged 55-70 years with Graves' ophthalmopathy. Each CDR3 is given with its conserved first and last residue. Each record gives: D gene, J gene, V gene, clone size, CDR3 DNA, CDR3 protein. A D gene is named only where the DNA matches it firmly. Clone size is given for some rows only: seen once, a few or many times, or a class if the clone is expanded.

>-|TRBJ2-2|TRBV12-3/TRBV12-4|many
TGTGCCAGCCCACCTACTCGCACCGGGGAGCTGTTTTTT
CASPPTRTGELFF
>TRBD2|TRBJ2-3|TRBV12-3/TRBV12-4|many
TGTGCCAGCAGGGTGACTAGCGGGAGCACAGATACGCAGTATTTT
CASRVTSGSTDTQYF
>TRBD2|TRBJ2-3|TRBV25-1|few
TGTGCCAGCAGTGGACGACTAGCGGGACTCACAGATACGCAGTATTTT
CASSGRLAGLTDTQYF
>TRBD2|TRBJ2-3|TRBV7-3|-
TGTGCCAGCAGCCGGGGACTAGCGGGAGGGGTAGATACGCAGTATTTT
CASSRGLAGGVDTQYF
>-|TRBJ2-3|TRBV19|few
TGTGCCACTCAGGGTTTCGGCACAGATACGCAGTATTTT
CATQGFGTDTQYF
>TRBD2|TRBJ2-1|TRBV30|-
TGTGCCTGGAGTGCACGGCTAGCGGGACAAAGCTCCTACAATGAGCAGTTCTTC
CAWSARLAGQSSYNEQFF
>TRBD1|TRBJ1-2|TRBV25-1|many
TGTGCCAGCAGTGATTGGGACAGCTTGGCTACTAACTATGGCTACACCTTC
CASSDWDSLATNYGYTF
>-|TRBJ2-3|TRBV20-1|-
TGCAGTGTAGCGGAATCTAGCACAGATACGCAGTATTTT
CSVAESSTDTQYF
>-|TRBJ2-2|TRBV2|many
TGTGCCAGCAGTGTGATGGACAACCGTAACACCGGGGAGCTGTTTTTT
CASSVMDNRNTGELFF
>TRBD2|TRBJ2-1|TRBV28|-
TGTGCCAGCGGTACTAGCGGGAGGGCCTCAAATGAGCAGTTCTTC
CASGTSGRASNEQFF
>-|TRBJ2-1|TRBV12-5|-
TGTGCTAGTGGTACCACCGGACCTACTAAGGAGCAGTTCTTC
CASGTTGPTKEQFF
>-|TRBJ2-7|TRBV20-1|many
TGCAGTGCTAGTCGGGTCTACGAGCAGTACTTC
CSASRVYEQYF
>-|TRBJ1-1|TRBV7-3|few
TGTGCCAGCAGCCCTAAGGGACACCTTGAAGCTTTCTTT
CASSPKGHLEAFF
>-|TRBJ2-7|TRBV4-2|-
TGTGCCAGCAGCCAAGCGGGACCTAACTACGAGCAGTACTTC
CASSQAGPNYEQYF
>TRBD1|TRBJ2-1|TRBV6-2/TRBV6-3|-
TGTGCCAGCAGTCGGGACAGGGGGCAGTTCTTC
CASSRDRGQFF
>TRBD2|TRBJ2-1|TRBV6-1|few
TGTGCCAGCGTGAATATTGCGGGAGGGTCGGATGAGCAGTTCTTC
CASVNIAGGSDEQFF
>-|TRBJ1-6|TRBV2|many
TGTGCCAGCAAGACAGGCCATAATTCACCCCTCCACTTT
CASKTGHNSPLHF
>-|TRBJ2-7|TRBV30|many
TGTGCCTGGAGTGACCGTTACGAGCAGTACTTC
CAWSDRYEQYF
>-|TRBJ1-4|TRBV7-2|few
TGTGCCAGCAGCTTAGCGGGAGGGAGGGGCTGGGAAAAACTGTTTTTT
CASSLAGGRGWEKLFF
>-|TRBJ2-1|TRBV5-1|many
TGCGCCAGCAGCTTGGCCCATGAGCAGTTCTTC
CASSLAHEQFF